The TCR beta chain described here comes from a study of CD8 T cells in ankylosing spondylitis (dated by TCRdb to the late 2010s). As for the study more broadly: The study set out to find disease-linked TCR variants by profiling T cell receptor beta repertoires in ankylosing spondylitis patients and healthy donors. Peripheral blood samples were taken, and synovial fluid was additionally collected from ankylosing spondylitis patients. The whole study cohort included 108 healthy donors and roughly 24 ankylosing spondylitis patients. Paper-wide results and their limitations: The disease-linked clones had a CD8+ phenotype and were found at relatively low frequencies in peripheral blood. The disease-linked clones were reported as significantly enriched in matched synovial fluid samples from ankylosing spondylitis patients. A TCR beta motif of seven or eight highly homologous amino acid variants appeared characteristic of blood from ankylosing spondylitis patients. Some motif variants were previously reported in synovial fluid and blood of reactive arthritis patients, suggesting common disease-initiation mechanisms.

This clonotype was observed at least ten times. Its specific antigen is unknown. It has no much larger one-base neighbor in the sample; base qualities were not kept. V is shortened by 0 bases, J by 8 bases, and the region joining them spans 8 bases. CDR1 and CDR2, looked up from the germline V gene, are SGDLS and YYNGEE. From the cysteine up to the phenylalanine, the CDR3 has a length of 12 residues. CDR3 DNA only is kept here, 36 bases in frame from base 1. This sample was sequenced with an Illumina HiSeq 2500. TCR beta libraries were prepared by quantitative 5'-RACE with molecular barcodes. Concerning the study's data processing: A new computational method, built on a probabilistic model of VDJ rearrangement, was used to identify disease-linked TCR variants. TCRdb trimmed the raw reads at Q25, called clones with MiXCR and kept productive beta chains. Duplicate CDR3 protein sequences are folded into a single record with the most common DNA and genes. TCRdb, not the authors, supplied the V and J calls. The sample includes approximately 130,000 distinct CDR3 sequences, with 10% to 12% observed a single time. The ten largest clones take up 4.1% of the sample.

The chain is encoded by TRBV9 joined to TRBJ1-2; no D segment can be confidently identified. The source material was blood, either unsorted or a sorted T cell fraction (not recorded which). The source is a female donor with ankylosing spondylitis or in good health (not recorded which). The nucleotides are TGTGCCAGCAGCGTAGGCGGGTTGGGCTACACCTTC. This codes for CASSVGGLGYTF.